This T cell receptor beta chain appears in the sequencing data of a study of cytomegalovirus exposure and HLA in healthy donors. CDR3 length: 12 residues. Trimming removed 2 bases from V and 7 bases from J, with 9 bases in between. Per germline, CDR1 SGHNT and CDR2 YYREEE (reference sequence). This clone was detected a few times. 13 Jbeta primers and 60 Vbeta primers were used for the PCR. Libraries were prepared by immunoSEQ multiplex PCR; TCRdb keeps only in-frame clonotypes and omits some of them. Of around 150,000 clones in the sample, over 70% were seen once. This sequence was found in a woman in her 40s in good health and CMV-seronegative. The specimen was PBMCs. The chain has TRBV5-4 and TRBJ1-1; D is undetermined. DNA for the CDR3: TGTGCCAGCAGCTTAGCCCATTATGAAGCTTTCTTT. Residues: CASSLAHYEAFF. Full variable domain (remainder filled in from reference TRBV5-4 and TRBJ1-1): ETGVTQSPTHLIKTRGQQVTLRCSSQSGHNTVSWYQQALGQGPQFIFQYYREEENGRGNFPPRFSGLQFPNYSSELNVNALELDDSALYLCASSLAHYEAFFGQGTRLTVV.